A single sample gave rise to the 27 T cell receptor beta chains below, sequenced in a study of shared clonotypes between healthy human individuals (dated by TCRdb to 2018 to 2020). Libraries were built with the immunoSEQ multiplex PCR assay. The clones in this table, taken by TCRdb from immuneACCESS, are in-frame only. Not every clone is retained; where verified, under half of the shortfall comes from an unresolved V gene, and the cause of the rest is unknown. A total of 1.4 million or so clones appear in this sample, approximately 98.5% of them only once. The biggest ten clones account for approximately 0.4% of the sample. The sequencing sample was made of naive CD4+ T cells sorted from blood. The cell subset or site label, read with the paper, signifies: CD45RA+ positively selected. The receptors were sampled from a man younger than 40 in good health.

The chain is built from TRBV5-8 and TRBJ2-1; 14 bases fit TRBD2. CDR1 and CDR2 from the germline V gene are SGHTS and YDEGEE. The CDR3 is 18 amino acids. The ends lost 3 bases at V and 4 bases at J; junction bases unmatched: 9. In DNA, the CDR3 is TGTGCCAGCAGCTGGGGGACTAGCGGGAGCGTAGGTTACAATGAGCAGTTCTTC. Its protein is CASSWGTSGSVGYNEQFF.

In the case of this clone: Other DNA sequences within the sample encode an identical CDR3. The chain uses TRBV2 and TRBJ2-3; unclear D gene. Trimming took off 4 bases at V and 3 bases at J, with 8 bases between the two ends. Germline V gene lookup returns CDR1 SNHLY and CDR2 FYNNEI. The CDR3 extends over 13 amino acids. CDR3 in amino acids: CASSVGRTDTQYF. In nucleotides, the CDR3 is TGTGCCAGCAGTGTGGGCCGAACAGATACGCAGTATTTT. The complete variable domain, with remaining parts taken from reference TRBV2 and TRBJ2-3, reads EPEVTQTPSHQVTQMGQEVILRCVPISNHLYFYWYRQILGQKVEFLVSFYNNEISEKSEIFDDQFSVERPDGSNFTLKIRSTKLEDSAMYFCASSVGRTDTQYFGPGTRLTVL.

This clone was counted a single time. This chain uses TRBV18 with TRBJ1-2; D remains unclear. The germline V gene encodes CDR1 KGHSH and CDR2 LQKENI. Trimming shortened V by 3 bases and J by 2 bases, and 16 bases separated the two germline ends. The CDR3 totals 16 residues. CDR3: CASSPRTDGKNYGYTF. In DNA, the CDR3 is TGTGCCAGCTCACCGAGAACGGACGGAAAAAACTATGGCTACACCTTC. The whole variable domain, remainder taken from reference TRBV18 and TRBJ1-2, is NAGVMQNPRHLVRRRGQEARLRCSPMKGHSHVYWYRQLPEEGLKFMVYLQKENIIDESGMPKERFSAEFPKEGPSILRIQQVVRGDSAAYFCASSPRTDGKNYGYTFGSGTRLTVV.

Note on this clone: The sample holds other DNA sequences that translate to the same CDR3. V is TRBV18 and J is TRBJ1-2, with D possibly matching TRBD1 (5 bases). CDR3 length: 12 amino acids. CDR1 is KGHSH, CDR2 LQKENI, per germline. V was shortened by 6 bases and J by 8 bases, with 13 bases between the two germline ends. The CDR3 reads CASSPTGEGYTF. The CDR3 nucleotides read TGTGCCAGCTCGCCAACAGGAGAGGGCTACACCTTC.

The chain employs TRBV10-2 and TRBJ1-3, with D hard to call. The CDR3 sequence is 16 residues long. The V gene lost 8 bases and the J gene lost 0 bases, with 17 bases spanning the gap. Germline V CDR1 and CDR2: WSHSY, SAAADI. CDR3 sequence: CASGPLGRISGNTIYF. The CDR3 nucleotides are TGCGCCAGCGGGCCCCTTGGACGGATCTCTGGAAACACCATATATTTT.

The chain carries TRBV29-1 and TRBJ1-1; no definite D call. Trimming removed 5 bases from V and 1 base from J, with 20 bases in between. Germline CDR1 reads SQVTM; CDR2 reads ANQGSEA. The CDR3 runs to 16 residues. The CDR3 sequence: CSVWIGPVGWNTEAFF. CDR3 bases: TGCAGCGTTTGGATAGGGCCGGTGGGATGGAACACTGAAGCTTTCTTT.

The chain joins TRBV29-1 to TRBJ1-2; D gene uncertain. Per the germline V gene, CDR1 is SQVTM and CDR2 is ANQGSEA. Trimming stripped 1 base from V and 4 bases from J, with 13 bases between. This CDR3 comprises 14 residues. The CDR3 here is CSVEGVLSSYGYTF. DNA for the CDR3: TGCAGCGTTGAAGGAGTCTTAAGCTCCTATGGCTACACCTTC.

J is TRBJ1-1 and V is TRBV5-1; 7 nucleotides line up with TRBD1. V gave up 2 bases and J gave up 4 bases; unmatched junction bases: 2. Germline lookup yields CDR1 SGHRS and CDR2 YFSETQ. The CDR3 length is 13 residues. Here the CDR3 reads CASSFSGGTEAFF. The CDR3 DNA reads TGCGCCAGCAGCTTCTCAGGGGGCACTGAAGCTTTCTTT.

The chain recombines TRBV21-1 with TRBJ1-2; the table's D call TRBD1 went unverified against the DNA. TRBV21-1 represents a pseudogene. This CDR3 comprises 16 residues. The CDR3: CASSKDRQPNNYGYTF. DNA for the CDR3: TGTGCCAGCAGCAAAGACAGGCAACCGAATAACTATGGCTACACCTTC.

The genes are TRBV25-1 and TRBJ1-2; the D is unclear. The CDR3 length is 16 residues. Deletions cut 5 bases from V and 4 bases from J, with 20 bases between. The V gene's germline CDR1 is MGHDK and CDR2 SYGVNS. The CDR3: CASSSFGLGKTYGYTF. The CDR3 DNA follows: TGTGCCAGCAGTTCTTTCGGACTGGGAAAGACCTATGGCTACACCTTC.

The chain has TRBV4-1 and TRBJ2-1, with 13 bases aligning to TRBD2. CDR3 length: 19 residues. Germline V gives CDR1 MGHRA, CDR2 YSYEKL. Trimming cost V 2 bases and J 9 bases; bases outside gene matches: 16. The CDR3 here is CASSQIPLTSGRYMAEQFF. CDR3 nucleotide sequence: TGCGCCAGCAGCCAAATACCATTGACTAGCGGGAGGTACATGGCTGAGCAGTTCTTC.

V and J are TRBV27 and TRBJ2-2; a weak D match, TRBD1 (6 bases). The length of the CDR3 is 15 residues. Looked up from germline, CDR1 is MNHEY and CDR2 is SMNVEV (reference sequence). Between the trimmed V and J ends, which lost 4 bases and 7 bases, there was a span of 16 bases. This chain's CDR3 is CASSWWQGMGGELFF. CDR3 nucleotide sequence: TGTGCCAGCAGTTGGTGGCAGGGGATGGGCGGGGAGCTGTTTTTT.

The CDR3 sequence: CASSFLTSRYTDTQYF. Written as DNA, the CDR3 is TGTGCCAGCAGCTTCTTGACTAGCAGATACACAGATACGCAGTATTTT. The chain recombines TRBV5-4 with TRBJ2-3; TRBD2 aligns across 7 bases. This CDR3 spans 16 amino acids. In germline, CDR1 is SGHNT, CDR2 YYREEE (reference sequence). The V and J ends lost 2 bases and 2 bases, in that order; junction bases with no gene match: 8.

Here the CDR3 DNA reads TGTGCCAGCAGCTTGACACCGACTAGCACAGATACGCAGTATTTT. It encodes CASSLTPTSTDTQYF. The rearrangement links TRBV7-6 to TRBJ2-3, with no clear D. V shed 3 bases and J shed 0 bases, with 10 bases lying between them. CDR1 and CDR2 from the germline V gene are SGHVS and FNYEAQ. The CDR3 covers 15 residues. Based on the CDR3 plus reference TRBV7-6 and TRBJ2-3, the full variable domain is GAGVSQSPRYKVTKRGQDVALRCDPISGHVSLYWYRQALGQGPEFLTYFNYEAQQDKSGLPNDRFSAERPEGSISTLTIQRTEQRDSAMYRCASSLTPTSTDTQYFGPGTRLTVL.

The rearrangement joins TRBV28 to TRBJ2-3; TRBD2 aligns across 10 bases. This CDR3 is built from 16 residues. Losses at the gene ends were 4 bases for V and 6 bases for J; bases not matched to a gene: 10. Germline CDR1 is MDHEN and CDR2 is SYDVKM. The CDR3 bases are TGTGCCAGCAGTTCCGGGACGGGACTAGCGACCGATACGCAGTATTTT. Amino acids: CASSSGTGLATDTQYF.

The chain has TRBV14 and TRBJ2-7, with D possibly being TRBD2 (6 bases). The CDR3 contains 16 residues. Germline assignment: CDR1 SGHDN and CDR2 FVKESK. Trimming left V 3 bases short and J 3 bases short, with 18 bases between. The CDR3 nucleotides read TGTGCCAGCAGCCACACTGCGGGACCCAATTTCTACGAGCAGTACTTC. It codes for CASSHTAGPNFYEQYF.

The rearrangement uses TRBV5-4 and TRBJ2-3; TRBD2 agrees at 12 bases. This CDR3 contains 17 residues. The junction had 6 bases not matched to a gene; V was cut back by 4 bases and J by 0 bases. The germline gives CDR1 SGHNT, CDR2 YYREEE (reference sequence). CDR3 in amino acids: CASSPGLAGLSTDTQYF. CDR3 bases: TGTGCCAGCAGCCCTGGACTAGCGGGACTCAGCACAGATACGCAGTATTTT. Using reference TRBV5-4 and TRBJ2-3 for the parts outside the CDR3, the full variable domain is ETGVTQSPTHLIKTRGQQVTLRCSSQSGHNTVSWYQQALGQGPQFIFQYYREEENGRGNFPPRFSGLQFPNYSSELNVNALELDDSALYLCASSPGLAGLSTDTQYFGPGTRLTVL.

The chain couples TRBV5-4 to TRBJ2-7; 10 bases align to TRBD1. Germline CDR1 reads SGHNT; CDR2 reads YYREEE (reference sequence). The CDR3 runs 14 residues. V lost 0 bases to trimming and J lost 4 bases; unmatched junction nucleotides: 1. CDR3 nucleotides: TGTGCCAGCAGCTTGGGGGGACAGGGGTACGAGCAGTACTTC. It specifies CASSLGGQGYEQYF.

The J gene is TRBJ2-5, the V gene TRBV5-1; no definite D call. CDR1 is SGHRS and CDR2 is YFSETQ in the germline V gene. V was cut by 4 bases and J by 5 bases, with 9 bases left in between. The CDR3 is made up of 12 amino acids. CDR3 in DNA: TGCGCCAGCAGCGGAGAGTGGGAGACCCAGTACTTC. It specifies CASSGEWETQYF.

CDR3: CASSLVGGEIGEQYF. As DNA, the CDR3 is TGTGCCAGCAGCTTAGTGGGAGGGGAGATAGGGGAGCAGTACTTC. The chain combines TRBV11-2 with TRBJ2-7; 7 bases agree with TRBD2. J gave up 7 bases and V 1 base, and 10 bases lay outside the gene matches. Per the germline V gene, CDR1 is SGHAT and CDR2 is FQNNGV. The CDR3 loop spans 15 amino acids.

The chain links TRBV5-1 to TRBJ2-1, with 12 positions matching TRBD1. V gave up 0 bases and J gave up 6 bases; unmatched junction bases: 4. The CDR3 consists of 16 residues. Germline values: CDR1 SGHRS, CDR2 YFSETQ. The CDR3, as DNA: TGCGCCAGCAGCTTGGGGGACAGGGGGCGCGGCAATGAGCAGTTCTTC. Protein: CASSLGDRGRGNEQFF. Full variable domain (outside the CDR3, taken from reference TRBV5-1 and TRBJ2-1): KAGVTQTPRYLIKTRGQQVTLSCSPISGHRSVSWYQQTPGQGLQFLFEYFSETQRNKGNFPGRFSGRQFSNSRSEMNVSTLELGDSALYLCASSLGDRGRGNEQFFGPGTRLTVL.

This chain uses TRBV10-3 with TRBJ2-7, with 14 positions matching TRBD2. Germline CDR1 and CDR2: ENHRY and SYGVKD. This CDR3 contains 16 residues. The V segment lost 0 bases and the J segment 6 bases; nucleotides outside the gene matches: 4. The chain's CDR3 is CAISESGTSGSREQYF. Written as DNA, the CDR3 is TGTGCCATCAGTGAGTCGGGGACTAGCGGGAGTCGCGAGCAGTACTTC.

CDR3 in amino acids: CASSQEGPHTGELFF. CDR3 bases: TGCGCCAGCAGTCAAGAGGGTCCGCACACCGGGGAGCTGTTTTTT. The V and J genes are TRBV23-1 and TRBJ2-2, with D perhaps matching TRBD2 (5 bases). TRBV23-1 is identified as an open reading frame with a role that is uncertain. V shed 2 bases and J shed 3 bases, with 10 bases lying between them. CDR3 length equals 15 residues.

The chain couples TRBV4-1 to TRBJ2-3; possible D gene TRBD2, 7 bases. Trimming took 0 bases from V and 4 from J, leaving 14 bases between them. The CDR3 length is 16 residues. Germline CDR1 reads MGHRA; CDR2 reads YSYEKL. In DNA form, the CDR3 reads TGCGCCAGCAGCCAAGACGAGGGGGGGAGATCAGATACGCAGTATTTT. This sequence encodes CASSQDEGGRSDTQYF.

The CDR3: CASSHRPGLAGGMETQYF. The DNA for the CDR3 is TGTGCCAGCAGCCACCGACCGGGACTAGCGGGAGGTATGGAGACCCAGTACTTC. J is TRBJ2-5 and V is TRBV4-2; 15 bases align to TRBD2. The CDR3 length is 18 residues. Losses at the gene ends were 3 bases for V and 5 bases for J; bases not matched to a gene: 10. CDR1 LGHNA and CDR2 YNFKEQ come from the germline V gene.

This chain connects TRBV9 to TRBJ1-3, with D unresolved. The germline V and J ends were trimmed by 0 bases and 0 bases, with 7 bases remaining between them. The germline CDR1 and CDR2 sequences are SGDLS and YYNGEE. This CDR3 region has 15 residues. CDR3 loop: CASSVGTNSGNTIYF. The CDR3 nucleotides are TGTGCCAGCAGCGTAGGCACGAACTCTGGAAACACCATATATTTT.

This chain joins TRBV7-9 and TRBJ2-1; the D gene is possibly TRBD2 (6 bases). Germline V gene data show CDR1 as SEHNR and CDR2 as FQNEAQ (reference sequence). Between the trimmed V and J ends, which lost 5 bases and 8 bases, there was a span of 16 bases. The CDR3 is 14 residues long. The CDR3 spells CASSALPEGYEQFF. In nucleotides, the CDR3 is TGTGCCAGCAGCGCCCTACCGGAGGGTTATGAGCAGTTCTTC.